This T cell receptor (beta chain) was identified during a study of cytomegalovirus exposure and HLA in healthy donors. Assay used: immunoSEQ multiplex PCR; TCRdb lists only in-frame clones, some missing. Among about 56,000 clones, 90% to 95% were seen once, and the ten largest hold 1.1%. The donors formed part of the roughly 120-subject validation cohort, distinct from the roughly 620-subject first cohort. With 2 bases removed from V and 2 bases from J, the gap between germline ends came to 14 bases. The CDR3 has 15 residues. The receptor comes from a man younger than 30 in good health and CMV-seronegative. The sample taken for sequencing was PBMCs. The V and J genes are TRBV5-3 and TRBJ2-7; a weak D match, TRBD2 (5 bases). TRBV5-3 is given ORF status, its function remaining uncertain. The CDR3 nucleotides are TGTGCCAGAAGCTTTAATTTAAGCGGAACCTACGAGCAGTACTTC. This gives the protein CARSFNLSGTYEQYF.